The 26 T cell receptor beta chains below were found in one sample sequenced in a study of technical replicates of blood from a handful of donors. Clones were sequenced by immunoSEQ multiplex PCR, and TCRdb holds only the in-frame ones, with some missing. Of roughly 97,000 clones in the sample, approximately 96% are singletons; the top ten hold roughly 0.35%. Sequencing was done on a sample of T cells isolated from PBMCs. The receptor set was obtained from a human donor in good health.

This chain's CDR3 is CAWSVGSRYTF. CDR3 nucleotides: TGTGCCTGGAGTGTGGGCAGCCGTTACACCTTC. The V and J genes are TRBV30 and TRBJ1-2; D is undetermined. The CDR3 runs 11 residues. V dropped 0 bases and J dropped 11 bases, with 10 bases sitting between them. Per germline, CDR1 GTSNPN and CDR2 SVGIG (reference sequence).

This rearrangement joins TRBV7-9 to TRBJ1-4; 7 bases line up with TRBD1. J was trimmed by 7 bases and V by 5 bases; bases with no gene match: 4. Per germline, CDR1 SEHNR and CDR2 FQNEAQ (reference sequence). The CDR3 extends over 13 amino acids. The DNA for the CDR3 is TGTGCCAGCAGCCCGACAGGGTCTGAAAAACTGTTTTTT. This sequence encodes CASSPTGSEKLFF. Combining the CDR3 with reference TRBV7-9 and TRBJ1-4 gives the whole variable domain DTGVSQNPRHKITKRGQNVTFRCDPISEHNRLYWYRQTLGQGPEFLTYFQNEAQLEKSRLLSDRFSAERPKGSFSTLEIQRTEQGDSAMYLCASSPTGSEKLFFGSGTQLSVL.

V and J are TRBV6-1 and TRBJ1-1; D is unclear. V was clipped by 3 bases and J by 0 bases, with 11 bases between them. Germline CDR1 MNHNS, CDR2 SASEGT. The CDR3 runs to 15 residues. Here the CDR3 reads CASSDGGAVNTEAFF. Written as DNA, the CDR3 is TGTGCCAGCAGTGACGGTGGAGCGGTGAACACTGAAGCTTTCTTT.

The chain is built from TRBV7-2 and TRBJ2-3; D perhaps matches TRBD1 (6 bases). This CDR3 has 15 amino acids. Germline V gene lookup returns CDR1 SGHTA and CDR2 FQGNSA. V lost 4 bases to trimming and J lost 0 bases, with 11 bases between them. The DNA for the CDR3 is TGTGCCAGCAGCTCCGGACAGACTAGCACAGATACGCAGTATTTT. Its translation: CASSSGQTSTDTQYF.

This sequence joins TRBV7-2 and TRBJ2-5; D uncertain. The V gene lost 5 bases and the J gene lost 2 bases, with 12 bases spanning the gap. This CDR3 region has 14 residues. Germline CDR1 and CDR2: SGHTA and FQGNSA. The CDR3 DNA reads TGTGCCAGCAGCCTCCAAGGAGTGCAAGAGACCCAGTACTTC. Translating gives CASSLQGVQETQYF. Full variable domain (missing parts from reference TRBV7-2 and TRBJ2-5): GAGVSQSPSNKVTEKGKDVELRCDPISGHTALYWYRQSLGQGLEFLIYFQGNSAPDKSGLPSDRFSAERTGGSVSTLTIQRTQQEDSAVYLCASSLQGVQETQYFGPGTRLLVL.

This rearrangement joins TRBV7-9 to TRBJ1-5; tentative D call: TRBD1 (6 bases). Germline lookup yields CDR1 SEHNR and CDR2 FQNEAQ (reference sequence). The V end lost 6 bases, the J end lost 5 bases, and 14 bases lay between the germline ends. This CDR3 is 14 amino acids long. DNA for the CDR3: TGTGCCAGCAGTTCAGGGGCCGAACATCAGCCCCAGCATTTT. Protein sequence: CASSSGAEHQPQHF.

In its sample, this clone was seen once. The gene calls are TRBV7-9 and TRBJ2-1; 8 bases align to TRBD2. The V gene's germline CDR1 is SEHNR and CDR2 FQNEAQ (reference sequence). The J segment lost 10 bases and the V segment lost 5 bases, leaving 7 bases of the junction unmatched. The CDR3 totals 13 residues. The CDR3, as DNA: TGTGCCAGCAGCCCCGGAGCGGGAGTAGAGCAGTTCTTC. Residues: CASSPGAGVEQFF. The variable domain in full, with the rest retrieved from reference TRBV7-9 and TRBJ2-1, is DTGVSQNPRHKITKRGQNVTFRCDPISEHNRLYWYRQTLGQGPEFLTYFQNEAQLEKSRLLSDRFSAERPKGSFSTLEIQRTEQGDSAMYLCASSPGAGVEQFFGPGTRLTVL.

The V gene is TRBV7-9, the J gene TRBJ2-1, with 12 bases identical to TRBD1. Germline lookup yields CDR1 SEHNR and CDR2 FQNEAQ (reference sequence). V was clipped by 1 base and J by 16 bases; unmatched bases: 2. The CDR3 is made up of 12 amino acids. Written as DNA, the CDR3 is TGTGCCAGCAGCTTAGGAGGGACAGGGGGCTTCTTC. Translation: CASSLGGTGGFF.

The chain joins TRBV27 to TRBJ2-3, with 7 bases fitting TRBD1. J gave up 3 bases and V 0 bases, and 6 bases lay outside the gene matches. CDR3 size: 16 residues. Germline CDR1 and CDR2: MNHEY and SMNVEV (reference sequence). CDR3 region: CASSLSDREVTDTQYF. In DNA form, the CDR3 reads TGTGCCAGCAGTTTATCTGACAGGGAAGTTACAGATACGCAGTATTTT.

This clone occurred once. This rearrangement joins TRBV5-5 to TRBJ1-5; D ambiguous. Germline CDR1 and CDR2: SGHKS and YYEKEE (reference sequence). This CDR3 contains 15 residues. The germline V and J ends were trimmed by 1 base and 3 bases, with 11 bases remaining between them. CDR3 protein: CASSLFAADNQPQHF. The CDR3 region has the DNA TGTGCCAGCAGCTTGTTCGCGGCAGACAATCAGCCCCAGCATTTT.

In this sample, this clone turned up a few times. This chain links TRBV21-1 with TRBJ1-2; the table assigns TRBD1, which was not confirmed against the DNA. TRBV21-1 is given as a pseudogene. The CDR3 spans 14 residues. The CDR3 nucleotides read TGTGCCAGCAGCAATCCGGACAGGGAATGTGGCTACACCTTC. Protein product: CASSNPDRECGYTF.

The chain carries TRBV27 and TRBJ2-2, with D possibly being TRBD1 (5 bases). The V gene lost 6 bases and the J gene lost 4 bases, with 15 bases spanning the gap. There are 15 residues in the CDR3. CDR1 is MNHEY and CDR2 is SMNVEV in the germline V gene (reference sequence). CDR3 region: CASRKLQQGTGELFF. The DNA for the CDR3 is TGTGCCAGCAGAAAACTACAGCAGGGCACCGGGGAGCTGTTTTTT.

In DNA, the CDR3 is TGTGCCAGCAGCCAAGATTGGGGGGGAGGCCGCACAGATACGCAGTATTTT. This sequence encodes CASSQDWGGGRTDTQYF. The chain couples TRBV4-2 to TRBJ2-3; 7 nucleotides align to TRBD2. V gave up 0 bases and J gave up 1 base; unmatched junction bases: 7. Germline V CDR1 and CDR2: LGHNA, YNFKEQ. CDR3 length: 17 residues.

The chain is built from TRBV13 and TRBJ2-7; 10 bases fit TRBD2. This CDR3 is 18 amino acids long. J lost 5 bases, V lost 0 bases, and 13 bases had no gene match. In germline, CDR1 is PRHDT, CDR2 FYEKMQ (reference sequence). CDR3 DNA: TGTGCCAGCAGCTTAGGCATGAGCGGGAGGGCTATAGTCAACGAGCAGTACTTC. Translated, it gives CASSLGMSGRAIVNEQYF.

The V call is TRBV28, the J call TRBJ2-7; 10 bases map to TRBD2. CDR1 is MDHEN and CDR2 is SYDVKM in the germline V gene. V shed 10 bases and J 10 bases; nucleotides not matched to a gene: 13. CDR3 length equals 13 residues. CDR3 DNA: TGTGCCACCCACCCTAGCGGGAGTTCGAAACAGTACTTC. This translates into CATHPSGSSKQYF.

CDR3 sequence (DNA): TGTGCCAGCAGCTTAACGCCCAGGGGGCAGGGGGACGAGCAGTACTTC. This encodes CASSLTPRGQGDEQYF. The chain recombines TRBV7-3 with TRBJ2-7, with 8 bases lining up with TRBD1. There are 16 residues in the CDR3. V shed 0 bases and J 5 bases; nucleotides not matched to a gene: 9. Germline CDR1 reads SGHTA; CDR2 reads FQGTGA.

The chain carries TRBV6-9 and TRBJ1-2; D gene unclear. This CDR3 region has 12 residues. Germline CDR1 and CDR2: MNHGY and SVAAGI. V was shortened by 9 bases and J by 5 bases, with 13 bases between the two germline ends. The CDR3 DNA sequence: TGTGCCAGGATTAACGAGAGATATGGCTACACCTTC. Encoded protein: CARINERYGYTF.

The chain carries TRBV21-1 and TRBJ2-2; TRBD1 reflects the table's D call only, with no check against the DNA. TRBV21-1 is flagged as a pseudogene. The CDR3 loop spans 14 amino acids. The CDR3 loop is CARRWTPNTGELFF. DNA for the CDR3: TGTGCCAGGCGATGGACACCCAACACCGGGGAGCTGTTTTTT.

The chain couples TRBV28 to TRBJ1-4; D not resolved. The V end lost 3 bases, the J end lost 7 bases, and 15 bases lay between the germline ends. The germline gives CDR1 MDHEN, CDR2 SYDVKM. The CDR3 has 15 amino acids. The CDR3 coding sequence is TGTGCCAGCAGTTTTCTCGGAGGGATTTCTGAAAAACTGTTTTTT. Protein: CASSFLGGISEKLFF.

The chain combines TRBV12-5 with TRBJ1-2; 7 bases align to TRBD1. V trimming: 4 bases; J trimming: 7 bases; junction bases outside the gene matches: 12. The V gene's germline CDR1 is LGHNT and CDR2 FRNRAP. The CDR3 contains 15 residues. Written as DNA, the CDR3 is TGTGCTAGTGGTTCTGCCTCCGACAGGGTCGGTGGCTACACCTTC. Translating it yields CASGSASDRVGGYTF.

CDR3 coding DNA: TGTGCCAGCAGCTATACTAGCGGGAGTGATCAACAGTACTTC. Encoded protein: CASSYTSGSDQQYF. The rearrangement uses TRBV7-9 and TRBJ2-7; 11 bases fit TRBD2. This CDR3 contains 14 residues. The germline V gene encodes CDR1 SEHNR and CDR2 FQNEAQ (reference sequence). V dropped 4 bases and J dropped 10; count of bases not matched to a gene: 9.

The V and J genes are TRBV5-1 and TRBJ2-2; possibly TRBD2 for D (6 bases). This CDR3 contains 15 residues. The ends were cut back, 2 bases at V and 7 bases at J, with 15 bases in the middle. Per the germline V gene, CDR1 is SGHRS and CDR2 is YFSETQ. CDR3 in amino acids: CASSFIQAGSGELFF. The CDR3 nucleotides read TGCGCCAGCAGCTTTATACAGGCCGGGAGCGGGGAGCTGTTTTTT.

CDR3 sequence reads: CASSWGAGEMETQYF. The CDR3 nucleotides read TGTGCCAGCAGCTGGGGAGCGGGAGAAATGGAGACCCAGTACTTC. This chain joins TRBV5-8 and TRBJ2-5, with TRBD2 identical over 8 bases. The CDR3 runs 15 residues. Germline values: CDR1 SGHTS, CDR2 YDEGEE. The junction had 9 bases not matched to a gene; V was cut back by 3 bases and J by 5 bases.

In its sample, this clone was seen a few times. The CDR3 DNA follows: TGCGCCAGAACTCCGGGACTAGCGGGAGCGGAGACCCAGTACTTC. Translating it yields CARTPGLAGAETQYF. The genes are TRBV23-1 and TRBJ2-5; 14 positions match TRBD2. TRBV23-1 is given ORF status, its function remaining uncertain. This CDR3 is 15 amino acids long. Trimming cost V 9 bases and J 5 bases; bases outside gene matches: 8.

This chain joins TRBV9 and TRBJ2-1, with 8 bases that match TRBD1. V lost 4 bases to trimming and J lost 7 bases; unmatched junction nucleotides: 10. The CDR3 has 15 amino acids. Germline V CDR1 and CDR2: SGDLS, YYNGEE. The CDR3 nucleotides read TGTGCCAGCAGCCCAGATCGACAGGGGTGGAATGAGCAGTTCTTC. Protein sequence: CASSPDRQGWNEQFF.

The CDR3 spells CASSQDGQAYYGYTF. The CDR3 nucleotides are TGTGCCAGCAGCCAAGATGGGCAGGCCTACTATGGCTACACCTTC. J is TRBJ1-2 and V is TRBV14, with no clear D. V was cut by 0 bases and J by 3 bases, with 11 bases left in between. There are 15 residues in the CDR3. Germline V gene data show CDR1 as SGHDN and CDR2 as FVKESK.